This entry lists 9 T cell receptor beta chains sequenced from one sample in a study of breast tumors, draining lymph nodes, adjacent tissues. Axillary draining lymph nodes of breast cancer patients supplied the node samples. TCRdb analysed the multiplex PCR reads with MiXCR anew, one entry per CDR3 protein. The top ten clones hold about 1.4% of a sample with fewer than 250,000 distinct CDR3 sequences, about 32% of them seen once. Sequencing input: axillary lymph node tissue. These receptors all come from a female donor with breast cancer. Some clones in this sample may be carry-over from other donors' samples.

The rearrangement links TRBV5-1 to TRBJ2-2, with 8 bases fitting TRBD2. This CDR3 spans 16 amino acids. Germline V gives CDR1 SGHRS, CDR2 YFSETQ. The J segment lost 2 bases and the V segment lost 2 bases, leaving 5 bases of the junction unmatched. The CDR3 protein is CASSLAGDGNTGELFF. The CDR3 nucleotides are TGCGCCAGCAGCTTAGCGGGGGACGGAAACACCGGGGAGCTGTTTTTT.

This clonotype was seen a few times. A much larger clonotype is one base distant, so this may be a read error. The chain recombines TRBV11-3 with TRBJ1-4, with D maybe TRBD1 (6 bases). CDR1 SGHNT and CDR2 YENEEA come from the germline V gene. This CDR3 has 14 residues. V lost 3 bases to trimming and J lost 7 bases, with 12 bases between them. The CDR3 here is CASSFAGEAEKLFF. In nucleotides, the CDR3 is TGTGCCAGCAGCTTCGCAGGGGAGGCTGAAAAACTGTTTTTT.

This clonotype was counted many times. Here the CDR3 reads CASSLAIGTNYGYTF. Written as DNA, the CDR3 is TGCGCCAGCAGCTTGGCCATTGGGACTAACTATGGCTACACCTTC. The V gene is TRBV5-1, the J gene TRBJ1-2, with D hard to call. CDR1 and CDR2 from the germline V gene are SGHRS and YFSETQ. The CDR3 length is 15 residues. Trimming took 0 bases from V and 0 from J, leaving 9 bases between them.

The V call is TRBV7-8, the J call TRBJ2-5; D possibly corresponds to TRBD2 (5 bases). This CDR3 has 11 amino acids. Germline V lookup: CDR1 SGHVS, CDR2 FQNEAQ. The V gene lost 3 bases and the J gene lost 12 bases, with 11 bases spanning the gap. CDR3 loop: CASSLASRKYF. The CDR3 DNA is TGTGCCAGCAGCTTGGCTAGCAGAAAGTACTTC.

A note on this clonotype: This CDR3 is missing its conserved last phenylalanine or tryptophan, likely due to a read error. It is unclear where the CDR3 begins or ends on the DNA, so no DNA is shown, and the CDR3 is as TCRdb lists it. The V gene is TRBV20-1, the J gene TRBJ2-3; the table's TRBD1 call for D was not verified on the DNA. Germline V gene lookup returns CDR1 DFQATT and CDR2 SNEGSKA (reference sequence). The CDR3 sequence runs 15 residues, both termini included. The CDR3 sequence: CSASSPRDRRELRIL.

This clonotype was counted ten times or more. The chain employs TRBV20-1 and TRBJ1-3, with D possibly being TRBD1 (6 bases). The germline V gene has CDR1 DFQATT and CDR2 SNEGSKA (reference sequence). Trimming removed 6 bases at V and 0 bases at J, with 9 bases between. CDR3 length: 13 residues. CDR3 in DNA: TGCAGTGCCGCGGGACACTCTGGAAACACCATATATTTT. This encodes CSAAGHSGNTIYF.

This clonotype was seen just once. V is TRBV7-2 and J is TRBJ2-7, with D unresolved. Trimming took off 5 bases at V and 3 bases at J, with 14 bases between the two ends. CDR3 length: 14 amino acids. Germline V lookup: CDR1 SGHTA, CDR2 FQGNSA. CDR3 nucleotide sequence: TGTGCCAGCAGCCCGAGGACGGTTTACTACGAGCAGTACTTC. It translates to CASSPRTVYYEQYF.

A word on this clonotype: This sequence may be a read error, since a much larger clone differs from it by one base. The rearrangement uses TRBV27 and TRBJ1-5, with 8 bases lining up with TRBD1. This CDR3 has 15 residues. Germline CDR1 reads MNHEY; CDR2 reads SMNVEV (reference sequence). With 5 bases clipped from V and 3 bases from J, the junction kept 6 bases outside the gene matches. In DNA, the CDR3 is TGTGCCAGCAGTCCGGACCAGGGGGCCAATCAGCCCCAGCATTTT. It is translated as CASSPDQGANQPQHF.

The table lists this clonotype with a count of one. This may be a read error, as it is one base from a much larger clone. The chain joins TRBV7-9 to TRBJ1-2, with unresolved D. The CDR3 spans 16 residues. Germline values: CDR1 SEHNR, CDR2 FQNEAQ (reference sequence). Trimming removed 7 bases from V and 1 base from J, with 19 bases in between. The CDR3 reads CASIHRLAGVNYGYTF. CDR3 coding DNA: TGTGCCAGCATCCATAGGTTGGCAGGCGTTAACTATGGCTACACCTTC.